A selection of T cell receptor beta chains follows, all from one sample in a study of blood T cells in healthy people across ages. Each CDR3 protein is one row after TCRdb ran MiXCR on the 5' RACE reads. The sample consists of some 760,000 distinct CDR3 sequences, roughly 25% of them appearing once. These records were also assigned to another study, of T cells of mothers and their children.

Input material: blood. The receptors derive from a boy younger than 18 in good health. Both conserved end residues are part of each CDR3.

TRBV2	CASSGLSYEQYF
TRBV11-2	CASSSPYGQGPYEQYF
TRBV4-3	CASSQDPGRNEQFF
TRBV24-1	CATSDVRDRSTDTQYF
TRBV6-1	CASSDGDLLGNQPQHF
TRBV12-3/TRBV12-4	CATASGAFSTDTQYF
TRBV7-2	CASSLERSLDTQYF
TRBV29-1	CSVEVQGPVGDTQYF
TRBV27	CASSSNSGRKETQYF
TRBV6-6	CASRGDGNQPQHF
TRBV5-1	CASSLTGSNGANVLTF
TRBV12-3/TRBV12-4	CASSTPGVYNEQFF
TRBV5-5	CASSLETGGMETF
TRBV6-5	CASSYSPIGGLTDTQYF
TRBV12-3/TRBV12-4	CASSSGGAGSETQYF
TRBV7-6	CASSLGGGGYNSPLHF
TRBV7-2	CASSPHQGGTGELFF
TRBV12-5	CASGLGENTEAFF
TRBV20-1	CSADTRQGRSYNEQFF
TRBV7-9	CASSLEGWNEKLFF
TRBV29-1	CSGKGSPSTGELFF
TRBV20-1	CSADPGQGSYNEQFF
TRBV12-3/TRBV12-4	CASRRTEETQYF
TRBV19	CASSMMGARAGNQPQHF
TRBV12-3/TRBV12-4	CASKELRGYNEQFF
TRBV18	CASSPGTGVGYGYTF
TRBV20-1	CSAWVAGQKGNQPQHF
TRBV27	CASSLSAGNTEAFF
TRBV29-1	CSGIDRDTIDEQFF
TRBV6-6	CASSLATGGYEQYF
TRBV27	CASSLRGPREQYF
TRBV3-1	CASSQRALTSYEQYF
TRBV3-1	CASSRGAPNTEAFF
TRBV6-5	CASSYSQPGLATWETQYF
TRBV7-2	CASRPRGSTDTQYF
TRBV6-5	CASSYLSGQLGGGYTF
TRBV20-1	CSARQLADFTDTQYF
TRBV20-1	CSASFWTGRETQYF
TRBV29-1	CSALRQGDSYNEQFF
TRBV5-1	CASSGYKLTDTQYF
TRBV7-9	CASSLTGTDREKLFF
TRBV2	CASSEIQTGANVLTF
TRBV20-1	CSARDGAGSNNSPLHF
TRBV6-2/TRBV6-3	CASSYLGQETQYF